What follows are 8 T cell receptor beta chains derived from one specimen sequenced in a study of regulatory T cells in long-lasting Graves disease. Sample time point: newly diagnosed GD, antithyroid drugs for less than 3 months. PBMC-extracted RNA yielded the TCR library. The authors built TCR beta libraries using iRepertoire HTBI primers and Arm-PCR of CDR3 regions. TCRdb re-called the multiplex PCR reads with MiXCR, one entry per CDR3 protein. The data contain 370,000 or so distinct CDR3 sequences, roughly 16% of them singletons. These data also formed part of another study, on T cells in Graves' hyperthyroidism and ophthalmopathy.

Sequencing was performed on peripheral blood mononuclear cells (PBMCs), taken at new diagnosis, from a patient treated with antithyroid drugs. Every receptor here comes from a woman under 30 with Graves disease.

Many counts were recorded for this clonotype. This chain connects TRBV6-4 to TRBJ2-3, with 10 bases aligning to TRBD1. The length of the CDR3 is 15 residues. Germline V gives CDR1 MRHNA, CDR2 SNTAGT. J lost 2 bases, V lost 5 bases, and 4 bases had no gene match. The DNA of the CDR3 is TGTGCCAGCAGTCTCGGACAGGGGGACACAGATACGCAGTATTTT. It is translated as CASSLGQGDTDTQYF.

This clonotype was counted many times. J is TRBJ2-1 and V is TRBV7-9; 10 bases fit TRBD2. CDR3 length: 21 residues. J was trimmed by 2 bases and V by 5 bases; bases with no gene match: 21. Germline CDR1 SEHNR, CDR2 FQNEAQ (reference sequence). CDR3 sequence (DNA): TGTGCCAGCAGCCCCAGAAAGGGGGCTAGCGGGAGTCCCCAAACCTACAATGAGCAGTTCTTC. The encoded protein is CASSPRKGASGSPQTYNEQFF.

This clonotype was counted ten times or more. This chain uses TRBV6-1 with TRBJ1-5; no firm D call. The CDR3 length is 14 residues. V was shortened by 2 bases and J by 4 bases, with 9 bases between the two germline ends. Germline V CDR1 and CDR2: MNHNS, SASEGT. The CDR3 DNA follows: TGTGCCAGCAGTGAAACACAAGGAAATCAGCCCCAGCATTTT. This encodes CASSETQGNQPQHF.

In this sample, this clonotype turned up a few times. It is likely a read error, because the conserved phenylalanine at the end of the CDR3 is missing. The V call is TRBV5-1, the J call TRBJ2-7, with D unresolved. The CDR3 loop spans 13 amino acids. The V gene lost 5 bases and the J gene lost 1 base, with 10 bases spanning the gap. The germline V gene has CDR1 SGHRS and CDR2 YFSETQ. The CDR3 region has the DNA TGCGCCAGCAGTCTTATTGGGTCCTACGAGCAGTACTCC. Its translation is CASSLIGSYEQYS.

This clonotype was picked up many times. V is TRBV7-9 and J is TRBJ2-6, with D uncertain. Germline values: CDR1 SEHNR, CDR2 FQNEAQ (reference sequence). The CDR3 is 17 residues long. Trimming took off 5 bases at V and 0 bases at J, with 14 bases between the two ends. The CDR3 loop reads CASSLLNWGSGANVLTF. In DNA form, the CDR3 reads TGTGCCAGCAGCCTACTTAATTGGGGCTCTGGGGCCAACGTCCTGACTTTC.

The CDR3 DNA sequence: TGTGCCAGCACCTTAATGGGTTACAGCGGGGAGCTGTTTTTT. Its protein product is CASTLMGYSGELFF. This chain connects TRBV12-3 or TRBV12-4 to TRBJ2-2; D ambiguous. This CDR3 spans 14 amino acids. Between the trimmed V and J ends, which lost 7 bases and 7 bases, there was a span of 16 bases.

The chain carries TRBV5-4 and TRBJ2-7; TRBD1 matches at 9 bases. V gave up 0 bases and J gave up 6 bases; unmatched junction bases: 1. The CDR3 length is 13 residues. Germline V gives CDR1 SGHNT, CDR2 YYREEE (reference sequence). CDR3 bases: TGTGCCAGCAGCTTGGACAGGGGGCGCGAGCAGTACTTC. It translates to CASSLDRGREQYF. The full variable domain, its missing parts supplied by reference TRBV5-4 and TRBJ2-7, is ETGVTQSPTHLIKTRGQQVTLRCSSQSGHNTVSWYQQALGQGPQFIFQYYREEENGRGNFPPRFSGLQFPNYSSELNVNALELDDSALYLCASSLDRGREQYFGPGTRLTVT.

This clonotype was detected a few times. The rearrangement joins TRBV27 to TRBJ1-1; D is undetermined. Per the germline V gene, CDR1 is MNHEY and CDR2 is SMNVEV (reference sequence). Trimming pared 2 bases from V and 5 bases from J, leaving 12 bases between. The CDR3 consists of 14 residues. The DNA for the CDR3 is TGTGCCAGCAGTTTACCCGGGCGGGAGACTGAAGCTTTCTTT. Its translation: CASSLPGRETEAFF.